The clone carrying this T cell receptor beta chain was counted a few times. This record comes from a study of blood T cells in healthy people across ages. From germline, CDR1 is SQVTM and CDR2 ANQGSEA. V was pared by 4 bases and J by 0 bases, with 20 bases between. This CDR3 has 17 residues. Per-sample PBMC isolation yielded at least 6.5 million cells. The second PCR ran roughly 7 to 12 cycles with a sample-barcoded 5' primer and J-beta primers. TCRdb re-called the 5' RACE reads with MiXCR, one entry per CDR3 protein. The sample lists 550,000 to 800,000 distinct CDR3 sequences, over 20% occurring once.

The clonotype was recovered from a man in his 70s in good health. The gene calls are TRBV29-1 and TRBJ2-3, with a weak D call TRBD2 (5 bases). Input material: blood. The CDR3 sequence: CSVGHGERDISTDTQYF. The CDR3, as DNA: TGCAGCGTTGGCCACGGGGAGCGAGACATAAGCACAGATACGCAGTATTTT.